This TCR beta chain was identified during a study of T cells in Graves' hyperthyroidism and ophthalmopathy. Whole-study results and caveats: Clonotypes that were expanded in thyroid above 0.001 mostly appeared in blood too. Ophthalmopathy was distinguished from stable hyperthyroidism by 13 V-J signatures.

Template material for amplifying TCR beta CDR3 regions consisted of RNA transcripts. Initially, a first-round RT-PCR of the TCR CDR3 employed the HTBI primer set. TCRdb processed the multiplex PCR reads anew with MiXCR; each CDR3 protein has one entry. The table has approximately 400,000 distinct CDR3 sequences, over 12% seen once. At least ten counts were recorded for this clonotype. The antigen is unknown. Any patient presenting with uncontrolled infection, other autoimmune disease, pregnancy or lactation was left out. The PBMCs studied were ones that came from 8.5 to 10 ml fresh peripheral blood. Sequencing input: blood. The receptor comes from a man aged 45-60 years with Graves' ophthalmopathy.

The CDR3 loop reads CASSYKVGYEQYF. The CDR3 DNA reads TGTGCCAGCAGTTATAAAGTGGGCTACGAGCAGTACTTC. The chain uses TRBV27 and TRBJ2-7; D ambiguous. Per the germline V gene, CDR1 is MNHEY and CDR2 is SMNVEV (reference sequence). V was pared by 4 bases and J by 3 bases, with 10 bases between. This CDR3 is built from 13 residues.